This paragraph covers one T cell receptor (beta chain) sequence. The data were obtained in a study of blood T cell repertoires in COVID-19. Study summary: COVID-19 samples from acute and convalescent phases originated in the United States, Italy and Spain. From T cells, B-cell-depleted T cells, or PBMCs came the material, which was cDNA or gDNA.

As processed by the authors: Reference gene primer amplification gave estimated nucleated cell counts. Assay: immunoSEQ multiplex PCR; the TCRdb copy retains only in-frame clones and omits some. From that table come the V and J calls and clone size; the DNA was used to work out D and trimming. The data show around 27,000 clones, roughly 94% seen once. Germline CDR1 and CDR2: LGHNA and YSLEER. This CDR3 contains 13 residues. The ends were cut back, 0 bases at V and 7 bases at J, with 9 bases in the middle. This clonotype was obtained from a human donor with active COVID-19. The donor label of this sample is uncertain. V gene TRBV4-3 combines with J gene TRBJ1-2; no clear D gene. The sequenced sample consisted of peripheral blood. CDR3 amino acids: CASSQDRRGGYTF. The CDR3 nucleotides read TGCGCCAGCAGCCAAGATAGGCGAGGTGGCTACACCTTC.